This TCR beta chain was retrieved from a study of post-analysis software for immune sequencing data. Study-level results: Compared against controls, patients with multiple sclerosis displayed significantly lower normalized Chao1 diversity. Five or six TRBV segments were significantly more frequent in patients than in controls. TRBV5-6, TRBV5-1 and TRBV20-1 were among these segments.

Trimming cost V 10 bases and J 0 bases, with 14 bases left between them. The CDR3 contains 14 residues. The germline V gene encodes CDR1 MNHNY and CDR2 SVGAGI (reference sequence). This clonotype has just a few counts. Its antigen is currently unknown. Tagging with unique molecular identifiers was a feature of the TCR beta cDNA libraries. Using its own MiXCR run on the PCR reads, TCRdb lists one record per CDR3 protein. The table shows about 430,000 distinct CDR3 sequences, with 39% occurring only once. This TCR derives from a girl aged 2 to 9 with multiple sclerosis. Source material: blood. The chain employs TRBV6-6 and TRBJ2-3; D uncertain. The CDR3 DNA reads TGTGCCACCTCGCAGGCGGCAAGCACAGATACGCAGTATTTT. This codes for CATSQAASTDTQYF.